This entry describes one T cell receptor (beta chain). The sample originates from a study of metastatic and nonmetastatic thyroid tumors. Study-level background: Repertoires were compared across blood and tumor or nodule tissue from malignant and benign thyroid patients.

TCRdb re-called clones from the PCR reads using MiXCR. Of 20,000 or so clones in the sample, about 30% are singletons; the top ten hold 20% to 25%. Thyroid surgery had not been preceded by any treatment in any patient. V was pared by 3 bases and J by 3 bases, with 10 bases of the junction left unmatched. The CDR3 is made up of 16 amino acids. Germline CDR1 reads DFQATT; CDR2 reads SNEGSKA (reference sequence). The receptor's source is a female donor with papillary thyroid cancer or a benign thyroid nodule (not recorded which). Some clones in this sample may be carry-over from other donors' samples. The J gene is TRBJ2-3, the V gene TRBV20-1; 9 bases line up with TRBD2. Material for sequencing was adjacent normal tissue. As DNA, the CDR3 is TGCAGTGCTAGGGAGGGTCTAGCGGGACGAACAGATACGCAGTATTTT. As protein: CSAREGLAGRTDTQYF.